Listed below are T cell receptor beta chains from one sample, sequenced in a study of blood T cell repertoires in COVID-19. Sequenced by immunoSEQ multiplex PCR; TCRdb stores in-frame clones only, minus some. The table has 130,000 to 150,000 clones, approximately 90% seen once. The sequenced material came from peripheral blood. The receptors here all came from a man younger than 35 with COVID-19, enrolled during active disease. Both conserved end residues are part of each CDR3. The D gene is left open where the match is weak. Size is stated for part of the rows, as once, few or many counts, or as a class when the clone is expanded.

D gene: NA; V gene: TRBV6-2/TRBV6-3; J gene: TRBJ1-1; clone size: NA; CDR3 DNA: TGTGCCAGCAGTGACCCGGGGTCGGCTGAAGCTTTCTTT; CDR3 protein: CASSDPGSAEAFF
D gene: NA; V gene: TRBV15; J gene: TRBJ2-1; clone size: NA; CDR3 DNA: TGTGCCACCAGCAGTGTTTTGGACTTTTTTACCTACAATGAGCAGTTCTTC; CDR3 protein: CATSSVLDFFTYNEQFF
D gene: NA; V gene: TRBV6-5; J gene: TRBJ2-7; clone size: NA; CDR3 DNA: TGTGCCAGCAGTACACCAGAGGCTGGCTACGAGCAGTACTTC; CDR3 protein: CASSTPEAGYEQYF
D gene: TRBD2; V gene: TRBV7-3; J gene: TRBJ2-1; clone size: NA; CDR3 DNA: TGTGCCAGCAGCATAATAGCGGGAGGGTACAATGAGCAGTTCTTC; CDR3 protein: CASSIIAGGYNEQFF
D gene: NA; V gene: TRBV5-6; J gene: TRBJ2-7; clone size: NA; CDR3 DNA: TGTGCCAGCAGCTTGGCATATACGGGGGTTAGCTCCTACGAGCAGTACTTC; CDR3 protein: CASSLAYTGVSSYEQYF
D gene: TRBD1; V gene: TRBV9; J gene: TRBJ2-7; clone size: NA; CDR3 DNA: TGTGCCAGCAGCGTCGGACAGGGGGTTTCCTACGAGCAGTACTTC; CDR3 protein: CASSVGQGVSYEQYF
D gene: TRBD1; V gene: TRBV28; J gene: TRBJ2-7; clone size: NA; CDR3 DNA: TGTGCCAGCAGTCGATACAGGGGGCCGGGGTACGAGCAGTACTTC; CDR3 protein: CASSRYRGPGYEQYF
D gene: TRBD2; V gene: TRBV10-1; J gene: TRBJ2-1; clone size: NA; CDR3 DNA: TGCGCCAGCAGTGAGTCCCGGACTAGCGGGAGGGCCTACAATGAGCAGTTCTTC; CDR3 protein: CASSESRTSGRAYNEQFF
D gene: NA; V gene: TRBV6-2/TRBV6-3; J gene: TRBJ2-7; clone size: NA; CDR3 DNA: TGTGCCAGCAGTTTAGGGACTTTTCCCTACGAGCAGTACTTC; CDR3 protein: CASSLGTFPYEQYF
D gene: NA; V gene: TRBV24-1; J gene: TRBJ2-7; clone size: NA; CDR3 DNA: TGTGCCTCAGGGGCCGGGGCCCCATCCTACGAGCAGTACTTC; CDR3 protein: CASGAGAPSYEQYF
D gene: NA; V gene: TRBV7-2; J gene: TRBJ2-3; clone size: NA; CDR3 DNA: TGTGCCAGCAGCTTACAAGGGGGAGGGTACACAGATACGCAGTATTTT; CDR3 protein: CASSLQGGGYTDTQYF
D gene: NA; V gene: TRBV28; J gene: TRBJ1-5; clone size: NA; CDR3 DNA: TGTGCCAGCAGGCTACAGGGTTGGCAGCCCCAGCATTTT; CDR3 protein: CASRLQGWQPQHF
D gene: TRBD1; V gene: TRBV7-8; J gene: TRBJ2-7; clone size: NA; CDR3 DNA: TGTGCCAGCAGCCCCCCCCCGTGGACAGGGAGGACCTACGAGCAGTACTTC; CDR3 protein: CASSPPPWTGRTYEQYF
D gene: TRBD1; V gene: TRBV28; J gene: TRBJ1-1; clone size: NA; CDR3 DNA: TGTGCCAGCAGTTCACTCACAGGGGCCTGGGGCACTGAAGCTTTCTTT; CDR3 protein: CASSSLTGAWGTEAFF
D gene: TRBD1; V gene: TRBV30; J gene: TRBJ2-7; clone size: NA; CDR3 DNA: TGTGCCTCCGACAGGGGCGGCGAGCAGTACTTC; CDR3 protein: CASDRGGEQYF
D gene: NA; V gene: TRBV3-1/TRBV3-2; J gene: TRBJ2-7; clone size: once; CDR3 DNA: TGTGCCAGCAGTTACTCGGGTCCCTTCCACGAGCAGTACTTC; CDR3 protein: CASSYSGPFHEQYF
D gene: TRBD1; V gene: TRBV7-2; J gene: TRBJ1-5; clone size: once; CDR3 DNA: TGTGCCAGCAGCCTCAGGGGGCAGAGCAATCAGCCCCAGCATTTT; CDR3 protein: CASSLRGQSNQPQHF
D gene: NA; V gene: TRBV12-3/TRBV12-4; J gene: TRBJ1-2; clone size: NA; CDR3 DNA: TGTGCCAGCAGTTCACAGGGTCGCTACACCTTC; CDR3 protein: CASSSQGRYTF
D gene: NA; V gene: TRBV19; J gene: TRBJ1-3; clone size: NA; CDR3 DNA: TGTGCCAGTAGTATACTGCGGAACTCTGGAAACACCATATATTTT; CDR3 protein: CASSILRNSGNTIYF
D gene: TRBD1; V gene: TRBV29-1; J gene: TRBJ2-7; clone size: few; CDR3 DNA: TGCAGCGTACAGGGGGCAGGGGGCGGGTACGAGCAGTACTTC; CDR3 protein: CSVQGAGGGYEQYF
D gene: TRBD1; V gene: TRBV5-1; J gene: TRBJ1-6; clone size: NA; CDR3 DNA: TGCGCCAGCAAGACAGGGCCTGAGAATTCACCCCTCCACTTT; CDR3 protein: CASKTGPENSPLHF
D gene: NA; V gene: TRBV30; J gene: TRBJ2-6; clone size: NA; CDR3 DNA: TGTGCCTGGAGCCCCCCTTCGTCTGGGGCCAACGTCCTGACTTTC; CDR3 protein: CAWSPPSSGANVLTF
D gene: TRBD2; V gene: TRBV7-6; J gene: TRBJ2-7; clone size: NA; CDR3 DNA: TGTGCCAGCAGCTTGTATCCGCCTAGCGGGAGGAGGTCGAACGAGCAGTACTTC; CDR3 protein: CASSLYPPSGRRSNEQYF
D gene: TRBD2; V gene: TRBV4-2; J gene: TRBJ2-3; clone size: NA; CDR3 DNA: TGTGCCAGCAGCCAAGAGTCGGGGGGGAGGGATACGCAGTATTTT; CDR3 protein: CASSQESGGRDTQYF
D gene: NA; V gene: TRBV5-1; J gene: TRBJ2-1; clone size: NA; CDR3 DNA: TGCGCCAGCAGCCCCAACTCGCCCAATGAGCAGTTCTTC; CDR3 protein: CASSPNSPNEQFF
D gene: NA; V gene: TRBV7-8; J gene: TRBJ1-2; clone size: NA; CDR3 DNA: TGTGCCAGCAGCTCTACGTCTGATGGCTACACCTTC; CDR3 protein: CASSSTSDGYTF
D gene: TRBD1; V gene: TRBV6-4; J gene: TRBJ2-2; clone size: NA; CDR3 DNA: TGTGCCAGCAGTCCCCCTTCCGCAGGGGGCACGGCCACCGGGGAGCTGTTTTTT; CDR3 protein: CASSPPSAGGTATGELFF
D gene: TRBD2; V gene: TRBV24-1; J gene: TRBJ2-5; clone size: once; CDR3 DNA: TGTGCCACCGCTGAAGAGACTAGCGGGGAAGAGACCCAGTACTTC; CDR3 protein: CATAEETSGEETQYF
D gene: NA; V gene: TRBV28; J gene: TRBJ1-1; clone size: NA; CDR3 DNA: TGTGCCAGCAGTTTATTTTATCTGGGAGGGATTTCCACTGAAGCTTTCTTT; CDR3 protein: CASSLFYLGGISTEAFF
D gene: TRBD2; V gene: TRBV19; J gene: TRBJ2-1; clone size: NA; CDR3 DNA: TGTGCCAGTAGTATCTGGGCTAGCGGGAAAAACAATGAGCAGTTCTTC; CDR3 protein: CASSIWASGKNNEQFF
D gene: NA; V gene: TRBV28; J gene: TRBJ1-5; clone size: NA; CDR3 DNA: TGTGCCAGCACCCTACTCGGACACCCTAGAGGAAATCAGCCCCAGCATTTT; CDR3 protein: CASTLLGHPRGNQPQHF
D gene: NA; V gene: TRBV27; J gene: TRBJ2-7; clone size: NA; CDR3 DNA: TGTGCCAGCAGTCCCGCGGGACGCGGCGAGCAGTACTTC; CDR3 protein: CASSPAGRGEQYF
D gene: TRBD2; V gene: TRBV4-1; J gene: TRBJ2-6; clone size: NA; CDR3 DNA: TGCGCCAGCAGCCGGTCCGGGAGCCCACTAGCGGGAAATTCTGGGGCCAACGTCCTGACTTTC; CDR3 protein: CASSRSGSPLAGNSGANVLTF
D gene: TRBD2; V gene: TRBV7-2; J gene: TRBJ2-7; clone size: NA; CDR3 DNA: TGTGCCAGCGCCCTCGGGGGACTGGCGGGAGGGCCGAGGGAGTTC; CDR3 protein: CASALGGLAGGPREF
D gene: NA; V gene: TRBV19; J gene: TRBJ2-2; clone size: once; CDR3 DNA: TGTGCCAGTAGTATGCGAGGGAACCGGGAGCTGTTTTTT; CDR3 protein: CASSMRGNRELFF
D gene: NA; V gene: TRBV28; J gene: TRBJ1-5; clone size: NA; CDR3 DNA: TGTGCCAGTACCGCTAGAGGGAATCAGCCCCAGCATTTT; CDR3 protein: CASTARGNQPQHF
D gene: NA; V gene: TRBV6-5; J gene: TRBJ1-2; clone size: NA; CDR3 DNA: TGTGCCAGCAGTCCCTCAGGGTTAGGCTACACCTTC; CDR3 protein: CASSPSGLGYTF
D gene: TRBD2; V gene: TRBV4-3; J gene: TRBJ2-2; clone size: NA; CDR3 DNA: TGCGCCAGCAGTCGACTAGCGGGAGAAACCGGGGAGCTGTTTTTT; CDR3 protein: CASSRLAGETGELFF
D gene: TRBD2; V gene: TRBV5-4; J gene: TRBJ2-1; clone size: NA; CDR3 DNA: TGTGCCAGCAGCTTGGTGCTAGCGGGAGTCGAGCAGTTCTTC; CDR3 protein: CASSLVLAGVEQFF
D gene: TRBD2; V gene: TRBV2; J gene: TRBJ2-7; clone size: NA; CDR3 DNA: TGTGCCAGCAGTGTGGGGGGAGGGTCCTACGAGCAGTACTTC; CDR3 protein: CASSVGGGSYEQYF
D gene: TRBD2; V gene: TRBV7-2; J gene: TRBJ2-7; clone size: NA; CDR3 DNA: TGTGCCAGCATCCTGACTAGCGGTTCCTACGAGCAGTACTTC; CDR3 protein: CASILTSGSYEQYF
D gene: NA; V gene: TRBV30; J gene: TRBJ1-1; clone size: NA; CDR3 DNA: TGTGGCGGAAGGATGAACACTGAAGCTTTCTTT; CDR3 protein: CGGRMNTEAFF
D gene: NA; V gene: TRBV9; J gene: TRBJ1-2; clone size: NA; CDR3 DNA: TGTGCCAGCAGCGTAGCCGTCTATGGCTACACCTTC; CDR3 protein: CASSVAVYGYTF